This is a list of T cell receptor beta chains from one sample in a study of blood T cells in healthy people across ages. MiXCR was run by TCRdb on the 5' RACE reads, yielding one entry per CDR3 protein. This sample has 1.5 million to 2 million distinct CDR3 sequences; around half occur once, and the top ten carry roughly 2.1%. Sequencing input: blood. These receptors originate from a woman between 40 and 55 years old in good health. The CDR3 runs from the conserved cysteine through the conserved F or W. A D gene is named only where the DNA matches it firmly. For some rows the clone size is stated as once, few or many, or as a class when expanded; others skip it.

J,size,D,V,DNA,CDR3
TRBJ2-5,NA,TRBD2,TRBV6-5,TGTGCCAGCAGTCACGGACTAGCGGGGGGTTCCGAGACCCAGTACTTC,CASSHGLAGGSETQYF
TRBJ1-5,NA,NA,TRBV27,TGTGCCAGCAGTCCTCAGGGTCCCAGCAATCAGCCCCAGCATTTT,CASSPQGPSNQPQHF
TRBJ1-2,NA,NA,TRBV21-1,TGTGCCAGCAGGCGACACAATATGGAGAAGGGCTACACCTTC,CASRRHNMEKGYTF
TRBJ2-3,NA,TRBD2,TRBV27,TGTGCCAGCAGAAGGATGAGGACTAGCGGGGGACCTAGCACAGATACGCAGTATTTT,CASRRMRTSGGPSTDTQYF
TRBJ1-6,NA,NA,TRBV5-1,TGCGCCAGCAGCTTATACGAAAGTTCACCCCTCCACTTT,CASSLYESSPLHF
TRBJ1-1,NA,TRBD1,TRBV20-1,TGCAGTGCTCGTCCCGGGACAGGGCTAGATACTGAAGCTTTCTTT,CSARPGTGLDTEAFF
TRBJ1-6,NA,NA,TRBV20-1,TGCAGTGCTAAGGACAGTCTTAATTCACCCCTCCACTTT,CSAKDSLNSPLHF
TRBJ2-7,few,NA,TRBV6-5,TGTGCCAGCTCTTCCGGGCCTTTCTACGAGCAGTACTTC,CASSSGPFYEQYF
TRBJ2-3,NA,TRBD1,TRBV11-2,TGTGCCAGCAGCTTAGTTCGACAGGGGACGGCCGCACAAAACCCTAGCACAGATACGCAGTATTTT,CASSLVRQGTAAQNPSTDTQYF
TRBJ2-7,few,NA,TRBV5-1,TGCGCCAGCAGCTTGGCTTTCACGGCATACGAGCAGTACTTC,CASSLAFTAYEQYF
TRBJ2-1,many,TRBD2,TRBV4-3,TGTGCCAGCAGCCAGGGACTAGCGGGGGGCTACAATGAGCAGTTCTTC,CASSQGLAGGYNEQFF
TRBJ2-3,NA,TRBD2,TRBV4-3,TGCGCCAGCAGCCAACTAGCGGGACCCACAGATACGCAGTATTTT,CASSQLAGPTDTQYF
TRBJ2-1,NA,NA,TRBV2,TGTGCCAGCAGACCTACCAACACCTACAATGAGCAGTTCTTC,CASRPTNTYNEQFF
TRBJ2-3,NA,NA,TRBV13,TGTGCCAGCAGCTTAGGGTTTAGGTCATCTCCTCTCGATACGCAGTATTTT,CASSLGFRSSPLDTQYF
TRBJ2-3,NA,TRBD2,TRBV2,TGTGCCACTCTAGCGGGGGACCTCACAGATACGCAGTATTTT,CATLAGDLTDTQYF
TRBJ2-5,NA,NA,TRBV12-3/TRBV12-4,TGTGCCAGCAGTTTAGGTCCCGGGGCCGACCAAGAGACCCAGTACTTC,CASSLGPGADQETQYF
TRBJ2-7,NA,NA,TRBV7-2,TGTGCCAGCAGCCCCGGGACCGCCAATCCCTACGAGCAGTACTTC,CASSPGTANPYEQYF
TRBJ2-5,NA,NA,TRBV3-1,TGTGCCAGCAGCCATAGCGGACAGTTCCTAGAGACCCAGTACTTC,CASSHSGQFLETQYF
TRBJ2-6,NA,NA,TRBV13,TGTGCCAGCAGCGCCAACCTACAGGGTCCACCTGGGGCCAACGTCCTGACTTTC,CASSANLQGPPGANVLTF
TRBJ1-6,NA,TRBD1,TRBV20-1,TGCAGTGCTAGAGTGCCCCAGGGGGCTTTCTCACCCCTCCACTTT,CSARVPQGAFSPLHF
TRBJ1-2,NA,NA,TRBV19,TGTGCCAGTTCCAAGACGGTAACCCTTAACTATGGCTACACCTTC,CASSKTVTLNYGYTF
TRBJ2-1,NA,NA,TRBV3-1,TGTGCCAGCCAGCAGAGGACCTACAATGAGCAGTTCTTC,CASQQRTYNEQFF
TRBJ2-1,NA,TRBD2,TRBV6-5,TGTGCCAGCAGTTACCACAGCGGGGACCCCTACAATGAGCAGTTCTTC,CASSYHSGDPYNEQFF
TRBJ1-6,NA,TRBD1,TRBV6-2/TRBV6-3,TGTGCCAGCAGCCCTCTACAGGGGAGCTCCTATAATTCACCCCTCCACTTT,CASSPLQGSSYNSPLHF
TRBJ2-1,NA,NA,TRBV7-3,TGTGCCAGCAGCCCCTGGGACTCCTACTACAATGAGCAGTTCTTC,CASSPWDSYYNEQFF
TRBJ1-5,NA,NA,TRBV27,TGTGCCAGCAGTTTAATGCCAGATCAGCCCCAGCATTTT,CASSLMPDQPQHF
TRBJ2-1,NA,TRBD1,TRBV20-1,TGCAGTGCTAGAGATTTAGCCCCCCCCGACAGGGTCAATGAGCAGTTCTTC,CSARDLAPPDRVNEQFF
TRBJ2-7,NA,TRBD1,TRBV2,TGTGCCAGTTCCCTACAGGGGGCAAATGACGAGCAGTACTTC,CASSLQGANDEQYF
TRBJ2-1,few,TRBD2,TRBV12-3/TRBV12-4,TGTGCCAGCAGGGCCGGGGGGGCCTACAATGAGCAGTTCTTC,CASRAGGAYNEQFF
TRBJ2-7,NA,NA,TRBV6-1,TGTGCCAGTGCGGCAGTCGGGGGTTGGGCCCAGTACTTC,CASAAVGGWAQYF
TRBJ1-2,NA,NA,TRBV6-2/TRBV6-3,TGTGCCAGCACTCCATGGGTCAGGACGGAAACCTATGGCTACACCTTC,CASTPWVRTETYGYTF
TRBJ1-2,few,TRBD1,TRBV2,TGTGCCAGCAGTGAAGCGCTTACAGGGGGCCTCAATGGCTACACCTTC,CASSEALTGGLNGYTF
TRBJ1-2,few,NA,TRBV20-1,TGCAGTGCTAGAAACAGGGCTAACTATGGCTACACCTTC,CSARNRANYGYTF
TRBJ2-1,NA,NA,TRBV6-2/TRBV6-3,TGTGCCAGCAGCCTAACCGGGCCCCAGGTCAATGAGCAGTTCTTC,CASSLTGPQVNEQFF
TRBJ1-5,NA,TRBD1,TRBV2,TGTGCCAGCAGTGGAACCGGGACAGGGGGTCAGCCCCAGCATTTT,CASSGTGTGGQPQHF
TRBJ1-5,NA,TRBD1,TRBV5-6,TGTGCCAGCAGCCTTTACAGGGGAGAGGGCAATCAGCCCCAGCATTTT,CASSLYRGEGNQPQHF
TRBJ1-2,NA,NA,TRBV21-1,TGTGCCAGCAGCAGGTCAGGTAGCCAAAACTATGGCTACACCTTC,CASSRSGSQNYGYTF
TRBJ2-5,few,NA,TRBV29-1,TGCAGCGTTTTGGGAACACAAGAGACCCAGTACTTC,CSVLGTQETQYF
TRBJ1-2,NA,NA,TRBV4-1,TGCGCCAGCAGCCAAACATCGACAGTTAACTATGGCTACACCTTC,CASSQTSTVNYGYTF
TRBJ2-3,NA,TRBD2,TRBV7-6,TGTGCCAGCAGCCCAGGAGGGCGGGGGGGCTTCACAGATACGCAGTATTTT,CASSPGGRGGFTDTQYF
TRBJ1-5,NA,TRBD1,TRBV6-2/TRBV6-3,TGTGCCAGCAGCCCTGGGGGGACAGGATTAAATCAGCCCCAGCATTTT,CASSPGGTGLNQPQHF
TRBJ2-5,few,NA,TRBV5-1,TGCGCCAGCGAATCCCAGGGACAAGAGACCCAGTACTTC,CASESQGQETQYF
TRBJ2-3,NA,TRBD2,TRBV27,TGTGCCAGCAGTTTAACCCCTGCGGGGGTCATAGATACGCAGTATTTT,CASSLTPAGVIDTQYF
TRBJ1-2,NA,NA,TRBV7-9,TGTGCCAGCAGCTTAGGAGAAATCTACACCTTC,CASSLGEIYTF
TRBJ2-6,NA,NA,TRBV28,TGTGCCAGCAGTTTTCCCCCTTCTGGGGCCAACGTCCTGACTTTC,CASSFPPSGANVLTF
TRBJ2-5,NA,NA,TRBV4-2,TGTGCCAGCAGCCAAGCCCTTCGTCAGAATTTAGAGACCCAGTACTTC,CASSQALRQNLETQYF
TRBJ2-5,few,TRBD1,TRBV7-7,TGTGCTAGCAGCCAAGCCCCGGGACAGCAAGAGACCCAGTACTTC,CASSQAPGQQETQYF